This record covers a single T cell receptor (beta chain). V dropped 5 bases and J dropped 6; count of bases not matched to a gene: 12. Germline V gene sequence: CDR1 MDHEN, CDR2 SYDVKM. There are 15 residues in the CDR3. Sequenced by immunoSEQ multiplex PCR; TCRdb stores in-frame clones only, minus some. The data hold around 100,000 clones, with more than 65% observed a single time. This entry belongs to a study of Ad26.COV2.S vaccination and SARS-CoV-2 variants. Sequences were derived from peripheral blood, sampled after recovery from COVID-19. The chain recombines TRBV28 with TRBJ1-2; 7 bases map to TRBD1. The sequence derives from a human donor who had recovered from COVID-19. The CDR3 nucleotides read TGTGCCAGCAGTGGAATAAGGGGACAGACGCATGGCTACACCTTC. Encoded protein: CASSGIRGQTHGYTF.